One sample yielded the 32 T cell receptor beta chains listed below, sequenced in a study of type 1 regulatory T cells. Their target antigens are unknown. MiXCR was run by TCRdb on the reads, yielding one entry per CDR3 protein. Seen here are about 60,000 distinct CDR3 sequences, roughly half observed once, and the top ten hold around 2.1%. The sample taken for sequencing was cultured non-Tr1 T cells, either the whole culture or a sorted T cell fraction (not recorded which). The receptors shown here come from a human donor in good health.

This chain connects TRBV6-1 to TRBJ2-2; TRBD1 aligns across 8 bases. Germline V gene lookup returns CDR1 MNHNS and CDR2 SASEGT. The CDR3 consists of 15 residues. J lost 7 bases, V lost 5 bases, and 9 bases had no gene match. Written as DNA, the CDR3 is TGTGCCAGCAGTACCGGGACAGGTTCCGTCGGGGAGCTGTTTTTT. It yields the protein CASSTGTGSVGELFF.

There are a few counts of this clonotype. The chain has TRBV20-1 and TRBJ1-1; 7 nucleotides match TRBD1. CDR3 length: 14 amino acids. Trimming at V came to 4 bases and at J to 1 base, leaving 6 bases not matched to a gene. The germline V gene encodes CDR1 DFQATT and CDR2 SNEGSKA (reference sequence). CDR3 in amino acids: CSATPRTGNTEAFF. The CDR3 nucleotides read TGCAGTGCTACCCCGAGGACAGGGAACACTGAAGCTTTCTTT.

J is TRBJ1-1 and V is TRBV19, with D unclear. CDR3 length: 11 amino acids. Trimming stripped 4 bases from V and 10 bases from J, with 10 bases between. From germline, CDR1 is LNHDA and CDR2 SQIVND (reference sequence). The CDR3 DNA sequence: TGTGCCAGTAGTACGAGGGAGTCAGCTTTCTTT. Amino acids: CASSTRESAFF.

This clonotype showed up just a few times. The rearrangement links TRBV4-1 to TRBJ1-1; possibly TRBD1 for D (6 bases). This CDR3 has 13 residues. CDR1 and CDR2 from the germline V gene are MGHRA and YSYEKL. V lost 6 bases and J lost 7, with 15 bases in between. For the CDR3, the DNA is TGCGCCAGCAGGATTGACAGGTGGGGTGAAGCTTTCTTT. Translation: CASRIDRWGEAFF.

This clonotype occurred a few times. This chain connects TRBV25-1 to TRBJ2-3; TRBD2 might be the D (6 bases). V lost 2 bases, J lost 2 bases, and 14 bases lay in between. CDR1 MGHDK and CDR2 SYGVNS come from the germline V gene. This CDR3 spans 16 amino acids. CDR3 DNA: TGTGCCAGCAGTGAAAAGGACTATTCGAACACAGATACGCAGTATTTT. Its translation: CASSEKDYSNTDTQYF. Complete variable domain (other parts from reference TRBV25-1 and TRBJ2-3): EADIYQTPRYLVIGTGKKITLECSQTMGHDKMYWYQQDPGMELHLIHYSYGVNSTEKGDLSSESTVSRIRTEHFPLTLESARPSHTSQYLCASSEKDYSNTDTQYFGPGTRLTVL.

Here the CDR3 DNA reads TGTGCCAGCAGGGGACAGGGGGAGGGATCACCCCTCCACTTT. This encodes CASRGQGEGSPLHF. The V gene is TRBV2, the J gene TRBJ1-6; 11 bases are a match to TRBD1. Trimming at V came to 6 bases and at J to 10 bases, leaving 5 bases not matched to a gene. The CDR3 runs to 14 residues. Per germline, CDR1 SNHLY and CDR2 FYNNEI.

The V call is TRBV7-8, the J call TRBJ1-2; no clear D. V lost 5 bases and J 5 bases, leaving 9 bases between the germline ends. The germline gives CDR1 SGHVS, CDR2 FQNEAQ. The CDR3 spans 12 residues. The CDR3 DNA follows: TGTGCCAGCAGCAGGGAGTCGTATGGCTACACCTTC. This translates into CASSRESYGYTF.

This clonotype was detected only a few times. The chain links TRBV5-1 to TRBJ1-4, with TRBD1 matching 11 bases. J gave up 7 bases and V 4 bases, and 6 bases lay outside the gene matches. Germline assignment: CDR1 SGHRS and CDR2 YFSETQ. The length of the CDR3 is 15 residues. The CDR3 loop reads CASSASGTGGEKLFF. CDR3 nucleotides: TGCGCCAGCAGCGCTTCCGGGACAGGGGGTGAAAAACTGTTTTTT.

With respect to this clonotype: Germline is not matched at one junction end, which may reflect a read error. CDR3 sequence (DNA): TGCGCCAGGAGCTTGGCCCCAGGTTCCGACACCGGGGAGCTGTTTTTT. Its translation: CARSLAPGSDTGELFF. This chain uses TRBV5-1 with TRBJ2-2; D ambiguous. The V gene's germline CDR1 is SGHRS and CDR2 YFSETQ. The CDR3 contains 16 residues.

The J gene is TRBJ2-5, the V gene TRBV18; a weak D match, TRBD2 (7 bases). Germline V CDR1 and CDR2: KGHSH, LQKENI. V lost 3 bases and J lost 3, with 17 bases in between. The CDR3 spans 16 residues. The CDR3 protein is CASSPSLQGGKETQYF. CDR3 DNA: TGTGCCAGCTCACCTAGCCTACAGGGAGGGAAAGAGACCCAGTACTTC.

The chain has TRBV7-6 and TRBJ2-7, with 8 bases that match TRBD2. Losses at the gene ends were 2 bases for V and 2 bases for J; bases not matched to a gene: 5. Germline V gives CDR1 SGHVS, CDR2 FNYEAQ. The CDR3 totals 15 residues. The CDR3 protein is CASSLSGGLTYEQYF. The CDR3 DNA reads TGTGCCAGCAGCTTAAGCGGGGGCCTCACCTACGAGCAGTACTTC.

This chain uses TRBV18 with TRBJ2-7; the D is unclear. Trimming stripped 2 bases from V and 0 bases from J, with 8 bases between. Looked up from germline, CDR1 is KGHSH and CDR2 is LQKENI. This CDR3 spans 14 amino acids. The CDR3 sequence is CASSPFKGSYEQYF. The CDR3 nucleotides are TGTGCCAGCTCACCATTTAAGGGCTCCTACGAGCAGTACTTC. Variable domain in full (rest from reference TRBV18 and TRBJ2-7): NAGVMQNPRHLVRRRGQEARLRCSPMKGHSHVYWYRQLPEEGLKFMVYLQKENIIDESGMPKERFSAEFPKEGPSILRIQQVVRGDSAAYFCASSPFKGSYEQYFGPGTRLTVT.

This clonotype has just a few counts. The CDR3 sequence is CASGTSGTDTQYF. The CDR3 bases are TGTGCCAGCGGGACTAGCGGCACAGATACGCAGTATTTT. The chain combines TRBV7-9 with TRBJ2-3, with TRBD2 identical over 10 bases. The CDR3 sequence is 13 residues long. The J segment lost 1 base and the V segment lost 8 bases, leaving 0 bases of the junction unmatched. CDR1 SEHNR and CDR2 FQNEAQ come from the germline V gene (reference sequence).

The J gene is TRBJ2-3, the V gene TRBV28; tentatively, D is TRBD1 (5 bases). V was trimmed by 5 bases and J by 2 bases, leaving 17 bases between them. The V gene's germline CDR1 is MDHEN and CDR2 SYDVKM. The CDR3 runs 16 residues. The CDR3 region is CASSKHRQLLTDTQYF. The CDR3 region has the DNA TGTGCCAGCAGTAAACACCGACAGCTACTCACAGATACGCAGTATTTT.

This chain links TRBV29-1 with TRBJ1-2; 7 nucleotides align to TRBD1. The CDR3 spans 15 residues. Unmatched junction bases numbered 8, after V lost 4 bases and J lost 0 bases. CDR1 SQVTM and CDR2 ANQGSEA come from the germline V gene. CDR3 bases: TGCAGCGTTGGTATAGGCAGGGGGACTAACTATGGCTACACCTTC. Translating gives CSVGIGRGTNYGYTF.

V gene TRBV30 combines with J gene TRBJ2-3; D is perhaps TRBD1 (5 bases). Trimming cost V 3 bases and J 7 bases, with 17 bases left between them. Germline V gene lookup returns CDR1 GTSNPN and CDR2 SVGIG (reference sequence). The CDR3 is 14 residues long. The CDR3 nucleotides are TGTGCCTGGAGAGGGGTTAGCTCTACAAATACGCAGTATTTT. Translated, it gives CAWRGVSSTNTQYF.

This chain joins TRBV9 and TRBJ1-3, with TRBD1 as a possible D gene (5 bases). This CDR3 is 17 amino acids long. Trimming removed 4 bases from V and 4 bases from J, with 21 bases in between. The germline V gene encodes CDR1 SGDLS and CDR2 YYNGEE. CDR3 sequence: CASSRDLSGREGNTIYF. In nucleotides, the CDR3 is TGTGCCAGCAGCCGTGATCTTTCAGGGAGAGAGGGAAACACCATATATTTT.

This clonotype was counted a single time. The chain recombines TRBV27 with TRBJ1-5; TRBD1 matches at 8 bases. V trimming: 6 bases; J trimming: 7 bases; junction bases outside the gene matches: 8. In germline, CDR1 is MNHEY, CDR2 SMNVEV (reference sequence). CDR3 length equals 14 residues. CDR3 sequence (DNA): TGTGCCAGCAGAACGACAGGGGTGAACCAGCCCCAGCATTTT. This codes for CASRTTGVNQPQHF.

Only a few counts were recorded for this clonotype. The genes are TRBV11-2 and TRBJ2-4; either TRBD1 or TRBD2 may supply D (5 bases each). The V end lost 1 base, the J end lost 3 bases, and 16 bases lay between the germline ends. The CDR3 has 17 amino acids. CDR1 SGHAT and CDR2 FQNNGV come from the germline V gene. CDR3 nucleotide sequence: TGTGCCAGCAGCTTAGGCGAGGGGATTATCGGCAAAAACATTCAGTACTTC. This translates into CASSLGEGIIGKNIQYF.

This clonotype was observed a single time. The J gene is TRBJ1-4, the V gene TRBV5-5; no definite D call. The CDR3 spans 15 residues. V lost 0 bases and J 2 bases, leaving 8 bases between the germline ends. Germline CDR1 and CDR2: SGHKS and YYEKEE (reference sequence). CDR3 DNA sequence: TGTGCCAGCAGCTTGGCACGGGGTACTAATGAAAAACTGTTTTTT. It encodes CASSLARGTNEKLFF.

Only a few counts were recorded for this clonotype. The rearrangement joins TRBV28 to TRBJ1-6, with 7 bases lining up with TRBD1. The CDR3 contains 13 residues. The V gene end was trimmed by 2 bases and the J gene end by 10 bases; junction bases not matched to a gene: 2. CDR1 and CDR2 from the germline V gene are MDHEN and SYDVKM. The CDR3 sequence: CASSLSRGSPLHF. The CDR3 DNA reads TGTGCCAGCAGTTTAAGCAGGGGGTCACCCCTCCACTTT.

There are a few counts of this clonotype. V and J are TRBV6-1 and TRBJ1-5, with TRBD1 matching 7 bases. The CDR3 has 13 residues. Losses at the gene ends were 4 bases for V and 7 bases for J; bases not matched to a gene: 4. Germline CDR1 MNHNS, CDR2 SASEGT. CDR3 loop: CASSGQGRQPQHF. The CDR3 nucleotides are TGTGCCAGCAGTGGACAGGGACGGCAGCCCCAGCATTTT.

This clonotype was seen a handful of times. The chain is built from TRBV4-1 and TRBJ2-3; D tentatively reads TRBD1 or TRBD2 (5 bases each). The germline V gene has CDR1 MGHRA and CDR2 YSYEKL. Trimming removed 4 bases from V and 6 bases from J, with 14 bases in between. The CDR3 contains 14 residues. CDR3 sequence: CASSRGYGADTQYF. The CDR3 nucleotides read TGCGCCAGCAGCCGGGGTTACGGGGCGGATACGCAGTATTTT.

J is TRBJ1-2 and V is TRBV7-9, with no clear D. The germline gives CDR1 SEHNR, CDR2 FQNEAQ (reference sequence). This CDR3 has 12 residues. V lost 0 bases and J 8 bases, leaving 7 bases between the germline ends. CDR3 sequence (DNA): TGTGCCAGCAGCTTAGCAGTTGCCGGCTACACCTTC. This codes for CASSLAVAGYTF.

The chain joins TRBV10-3 to TRBJ2-2; D not resolved. The V end was cut by 2 bases, the J end by 1 base, with 8 bases between. Germline V gene data show CDR1 as ENHRY and CDR2 as SYGVKD. This CDR3 spans 15 amino acids. DNA for the CDR3: TGTGCCATCAGTGAGGGGCGGAAGAACACCGGGGAGCTGTTTTTT. Its translation: CAISEGRKNTGELFF.

The sample holds a few counts of this clonotype. The rearrangement links TRBV28 to TRBJ1-1, with D tentatively TRBD1 (6 bases). The V end was cut by 3 bases, the J end by 7 bases, with 15 bases between. This CDR3 is 14 amino acids long. Germline V lookup: CDR1 MDHEN, CDR2 SYDVKM. CDR3 nucleotides: TGTGCCAGCAGTTTCTTTAGGGGGGCGGGTGAAGCTTTCTTT. Protein: CASSFFRGAGEAFF.

This clonotype has just a few counts. This chain connects TRBV5-5 to TRBJ1-6; tentatively, D is TRBD1 (5 bases). This CDR3 is built from 15 residues. Germline V gene sequence: CDR1 SGHKS, CDR2 YYEKEE (reference sequence). V was cut by 0 bases and J by 5 bases, with 9 bases left in between. CDR3 loop: CASSLGQLDNSPLHF. In DNA, the CDR3 is TGTGCCAGCAGCTTGGGACAGCTAGATAATTCACCCCTCCACTTT.

This clonotype was seen just once. This chain joins TRBV7-2 and TRBJ2-5; 8 bases match TRBD1. CDR3 length: 15 amino acids. V dropped 2 bases and J dropped 5; count of bases not matched to a gene: 7. Per germline, CDR1 SGHTA and CDR2 FQGNSA. Here the CDR3 reads CASSLRQGKGETQYF. DNA of the CDR3: TGTGCCAGCAGCTTACGACAGGGGAAAGGGGAGACCCAGTACTTC. Combining the CDR3 with reference TRBV7-2 and TRBJ2-5 gives the whole variable domain GAGVSQSPSNKVTEKGKDVELRCDPISGHTALYWYRQSLGQGLEFLIYFQGNSAPDKSGLPSDRFSAERTGGSVSTLTIQRTQQEDSAVYLCASSLRQGKGETQYFGPGTRLLVL.

The chain joins TRBV3-1 to TRBJ1-4; no clear D. Germline loops: CDR1 LGHDT, CDR2 YNNKEL (reference sequence). V dropped 4 bases and J dropped 11 bases, with 23 bases sitting between them. There are 16 residues in the CDR3. In nucleotides, the CDR3 is TGTGCCAGCAGCCTGGACCGTGGGCAGATTACCACTAAACTGTTTTTT. This sequence encodes CASSLDRGQITTKLFF.

The J gene is TRBJ2-7, the V gene TRBV30; 10 bases map to TRBD1. The V gene end was trimmed by 4 bases and the J gene end by 3 bases; junction bases not matched to a gene: 6. This CDR3 is 14 amino acids long. Germline-derived CDR1 and CDR2 are GTSNPN and SVGIG (reference sequence). The CDR3 loop reads CAWTLRDRGYEQYF. Here the CDR3 DNA reads TGTGCCTGGACCCTCCGGGACAGGGGCTACGAGCAGTACTTC.

The chain couples TRBV6-2 or TRBV6-3 to TRBJ1-5; D not certain. This CDR3 spans 12 amino acids. Germline V gives CDR1 MNHEY, CDR2 SVGEGT. Trimming stripped 7 bases from V and 1 base from J, with 5 bases between. The DNA of the CDR3 is TGTGCCAGCAAACAGAGCAATCAGCCCCAGCATTTT. This codes for CASKQSNQPQHF.

This clonotype was counted a few times. The chain links TRBV11-2 to TRBJ1-3, with no clear D. V lost 0 bases and J 3 bases, leaving 6 bases between the germline ends. Looked up from germline, CDR1 is SGHAT and CDR2 is FQNNGV. The CDR3 is 14 residues long. The DNA of the CDR3 is TGTGCCAGCAGCTTAGAATACAGTGGAAACACCATATATTTT. Translation gives CASSLEYSGNTIYF.